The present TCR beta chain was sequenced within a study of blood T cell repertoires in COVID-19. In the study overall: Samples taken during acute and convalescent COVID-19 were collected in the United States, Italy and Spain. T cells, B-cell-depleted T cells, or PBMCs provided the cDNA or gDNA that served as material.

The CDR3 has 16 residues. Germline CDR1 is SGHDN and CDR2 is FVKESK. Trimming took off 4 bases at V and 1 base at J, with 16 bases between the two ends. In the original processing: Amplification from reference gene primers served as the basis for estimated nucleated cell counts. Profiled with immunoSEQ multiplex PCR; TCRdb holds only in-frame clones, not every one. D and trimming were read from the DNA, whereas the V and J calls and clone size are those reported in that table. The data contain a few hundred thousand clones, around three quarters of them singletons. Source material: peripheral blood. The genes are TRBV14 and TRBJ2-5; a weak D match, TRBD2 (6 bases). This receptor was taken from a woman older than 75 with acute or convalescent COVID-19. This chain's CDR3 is CASSPLRGWGQETQYF. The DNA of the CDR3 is TGTGCCAGCAGCCCCCTGCGGGGCTGGGGCCAAGAGACCCAGTACTTC.